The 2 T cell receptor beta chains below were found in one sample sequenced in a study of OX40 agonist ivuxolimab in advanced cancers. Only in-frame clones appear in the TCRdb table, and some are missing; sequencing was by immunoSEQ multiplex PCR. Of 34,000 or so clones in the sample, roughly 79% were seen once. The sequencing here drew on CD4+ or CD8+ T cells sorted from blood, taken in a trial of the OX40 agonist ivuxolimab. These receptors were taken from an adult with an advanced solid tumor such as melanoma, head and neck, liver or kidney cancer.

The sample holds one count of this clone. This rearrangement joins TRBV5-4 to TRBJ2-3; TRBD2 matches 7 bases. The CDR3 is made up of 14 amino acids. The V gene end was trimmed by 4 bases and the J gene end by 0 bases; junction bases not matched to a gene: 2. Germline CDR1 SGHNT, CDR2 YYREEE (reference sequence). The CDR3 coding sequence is TGTGCCAGCAGCGGTAGCGGGAGCACAGATACGCAGTATTTT. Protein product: CASSGSGSTDTQYF.

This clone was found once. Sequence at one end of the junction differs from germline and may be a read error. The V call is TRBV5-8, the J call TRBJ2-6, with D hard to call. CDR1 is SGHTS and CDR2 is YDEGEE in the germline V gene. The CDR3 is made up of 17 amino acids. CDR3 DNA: TGTGCCAGCGTTACTGTTCATCCACCAAAGTCGGGCCAACGTCCTGACTTC. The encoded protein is CASVTVHPPKSGQRPDF.